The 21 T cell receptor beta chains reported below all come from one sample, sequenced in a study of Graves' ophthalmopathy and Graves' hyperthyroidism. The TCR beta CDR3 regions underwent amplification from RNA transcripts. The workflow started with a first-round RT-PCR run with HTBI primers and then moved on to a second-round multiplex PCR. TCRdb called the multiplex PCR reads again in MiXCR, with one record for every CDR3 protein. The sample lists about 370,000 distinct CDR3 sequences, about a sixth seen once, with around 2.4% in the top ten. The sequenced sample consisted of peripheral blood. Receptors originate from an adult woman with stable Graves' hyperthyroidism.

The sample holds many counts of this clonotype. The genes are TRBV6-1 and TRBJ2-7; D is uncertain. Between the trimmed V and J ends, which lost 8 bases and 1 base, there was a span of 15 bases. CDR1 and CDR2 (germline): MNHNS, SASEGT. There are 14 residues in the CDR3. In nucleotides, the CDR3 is TGTGCCAGCTCTACGCAGCTCGTTTCCTACGAGCAGTACTTC. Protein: CASSTQLVSYEQYF.

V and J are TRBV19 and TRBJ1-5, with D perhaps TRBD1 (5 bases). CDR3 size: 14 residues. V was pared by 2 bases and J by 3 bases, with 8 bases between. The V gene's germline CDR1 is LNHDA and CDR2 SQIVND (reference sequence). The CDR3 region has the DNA TGTGCCAGTAGTATAACAGGTCCCAATCAGCCCCAGCATTTT. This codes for CASSITGPNQPQHF.

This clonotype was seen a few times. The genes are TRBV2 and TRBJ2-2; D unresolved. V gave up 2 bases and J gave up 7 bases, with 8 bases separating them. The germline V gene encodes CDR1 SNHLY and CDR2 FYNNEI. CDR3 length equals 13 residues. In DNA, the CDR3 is TGTGCCAGCAGTGAAAATGGTAACGGGGAGCTGTTTTTT. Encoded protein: CASSENGNGELFF.

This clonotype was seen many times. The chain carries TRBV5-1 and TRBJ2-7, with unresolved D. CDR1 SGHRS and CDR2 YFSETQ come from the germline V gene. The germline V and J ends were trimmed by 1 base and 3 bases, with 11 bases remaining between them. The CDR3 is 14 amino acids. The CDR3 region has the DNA TGCGCCAGCAGCTTGTCGAACCCCCGCTACGAGCAGTACTTC. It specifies CASSLSNPRYEQYF. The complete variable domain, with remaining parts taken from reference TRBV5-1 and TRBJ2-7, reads KAGVTQTPRYLIKTRGQQVTLSCSPISGHRSVSWYQQTPGQGLQFLFEYFSETQRNKGNFPGRFSGRQFSNSRSEMNVSTLELGDSALYLCASSLSNPRYEQYFGPGTRLTVT.

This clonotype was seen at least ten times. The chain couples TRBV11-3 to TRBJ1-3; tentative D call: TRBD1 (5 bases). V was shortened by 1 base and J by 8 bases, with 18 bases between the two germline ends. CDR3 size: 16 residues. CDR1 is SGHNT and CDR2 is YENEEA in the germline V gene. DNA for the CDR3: TGTGCCAGCAGCTTAGGCATTAGCGGGGCGGTAGACACCATATATTTT. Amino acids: CASSLGISGAVDTIYF.

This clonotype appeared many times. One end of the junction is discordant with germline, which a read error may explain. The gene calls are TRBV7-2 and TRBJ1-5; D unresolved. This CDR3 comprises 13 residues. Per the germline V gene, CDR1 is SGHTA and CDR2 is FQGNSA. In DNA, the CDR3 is TGTGCCAGCAGTTTAGATCGGAATCAGCCCCAGCATTTT. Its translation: CASSLDRNQPQHF.

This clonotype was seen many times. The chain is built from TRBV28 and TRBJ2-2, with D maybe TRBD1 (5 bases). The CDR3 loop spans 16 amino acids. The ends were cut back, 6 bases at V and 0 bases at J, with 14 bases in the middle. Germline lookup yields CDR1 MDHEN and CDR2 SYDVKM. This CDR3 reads CASSRDSIANTGELFF. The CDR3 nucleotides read TGTGCCAGCAGCCGAGACAGCATTGCGAACACCGGGGAGCTGTTTTTT.

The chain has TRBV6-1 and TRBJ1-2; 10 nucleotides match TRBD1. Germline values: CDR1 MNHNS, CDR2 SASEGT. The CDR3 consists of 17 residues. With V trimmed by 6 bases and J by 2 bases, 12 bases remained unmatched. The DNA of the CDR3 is TGTGCCAGCAGCCAATGGACAGGGGGACTCCTAAACTATGGCTACACCTTC. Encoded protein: CASSQWTGGLLNYGYTF.

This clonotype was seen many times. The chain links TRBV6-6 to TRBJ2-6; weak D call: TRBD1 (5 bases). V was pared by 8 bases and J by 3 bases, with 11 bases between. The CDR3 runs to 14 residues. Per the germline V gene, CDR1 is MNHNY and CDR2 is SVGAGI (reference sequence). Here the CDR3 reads CASRLQGGANVLTF. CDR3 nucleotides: TGTGCCAGCCGGTTGCAGGGTGGGGCCAACGTCCTGACTTTC.

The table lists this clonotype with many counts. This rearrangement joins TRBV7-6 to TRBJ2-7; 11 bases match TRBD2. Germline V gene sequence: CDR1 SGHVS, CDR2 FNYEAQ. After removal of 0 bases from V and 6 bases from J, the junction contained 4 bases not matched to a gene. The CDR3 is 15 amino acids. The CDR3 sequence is CASSLASSGRSEQYF. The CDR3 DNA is TGTGCCAGCAGCTTAGCGTCTAGCGGGAGGAGCGAGCAGTACTTC. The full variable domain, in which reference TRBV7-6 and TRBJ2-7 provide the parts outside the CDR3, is GAGVSQSPRYKVTKRGQDVALRCDPISGHVSLYWYRQALGQGPEFLTYFNYEAQQDKSGLPNDRFSAERPEGSISTLTIQRTEQRDSAMYRCASSLASSGRSEQYFGPGTRLTVT.

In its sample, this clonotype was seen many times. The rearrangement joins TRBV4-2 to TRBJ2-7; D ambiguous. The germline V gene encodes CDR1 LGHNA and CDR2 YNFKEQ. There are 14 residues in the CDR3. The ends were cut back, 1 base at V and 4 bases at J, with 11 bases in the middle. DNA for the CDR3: TGTGCCAGCAGCCAAGGTCTACAGTCATACGAGCAGTACTTC. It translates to CASSQGLQSYEQYF.

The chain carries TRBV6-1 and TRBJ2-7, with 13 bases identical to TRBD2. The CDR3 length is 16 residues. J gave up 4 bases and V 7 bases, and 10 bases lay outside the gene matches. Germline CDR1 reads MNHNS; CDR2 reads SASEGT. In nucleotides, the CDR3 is TGTGCCAGCATGAGGTTCTGGACTAGCGGGAGTTACGAGCAGTACTTC. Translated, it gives CASMRFWTSGSYEQYF.

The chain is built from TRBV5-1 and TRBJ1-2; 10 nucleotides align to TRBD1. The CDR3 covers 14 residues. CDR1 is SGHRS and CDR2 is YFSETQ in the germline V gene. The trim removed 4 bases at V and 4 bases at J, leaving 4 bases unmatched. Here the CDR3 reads CASSGWTGGYGYTF. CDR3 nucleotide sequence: TGCGCCAGCAGCGGGTGGACAGGGGGCTATGGCTACACCTTC. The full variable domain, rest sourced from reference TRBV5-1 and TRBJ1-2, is KAGVTQTPRYLIKTRGQQVTLSCSPISGHRSVSWYQQTPGQGLQFLFEYFSETQRNKGNFPGRFSGRQFSNSRSEMNVSTLELGDSALYLCASSGWTGGYGYTFGSGTRLTVV.

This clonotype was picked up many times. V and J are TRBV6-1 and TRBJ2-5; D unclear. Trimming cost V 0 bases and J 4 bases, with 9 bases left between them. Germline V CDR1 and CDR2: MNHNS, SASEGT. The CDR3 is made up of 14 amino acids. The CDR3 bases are TGTGCCAGCAGTGAAGCGGGGTTAGGAGAGACCCAGTACTTC. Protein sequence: CASSEAGLGETQYF.

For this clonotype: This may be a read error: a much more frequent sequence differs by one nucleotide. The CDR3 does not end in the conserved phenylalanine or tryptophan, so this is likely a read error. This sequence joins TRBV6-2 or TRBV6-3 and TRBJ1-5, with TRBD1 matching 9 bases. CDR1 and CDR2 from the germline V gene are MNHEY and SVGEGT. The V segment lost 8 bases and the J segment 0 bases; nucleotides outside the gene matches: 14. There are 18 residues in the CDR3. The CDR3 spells CASEVGDRVVYSNQPQHS. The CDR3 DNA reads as TGTGCCAGCGAGGTGGGGGACAGGGTCGTCTATAGCAATCAGCCCCAGCATTCT.

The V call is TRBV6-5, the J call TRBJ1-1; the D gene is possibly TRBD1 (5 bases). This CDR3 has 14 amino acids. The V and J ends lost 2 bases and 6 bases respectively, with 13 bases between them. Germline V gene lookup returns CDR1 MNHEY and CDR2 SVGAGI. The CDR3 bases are TGTGCCAGCAGTTACAAAGGGGTATGGCCTGAAGCTTTCTTT. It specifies CASSYKGVWPEAFF.

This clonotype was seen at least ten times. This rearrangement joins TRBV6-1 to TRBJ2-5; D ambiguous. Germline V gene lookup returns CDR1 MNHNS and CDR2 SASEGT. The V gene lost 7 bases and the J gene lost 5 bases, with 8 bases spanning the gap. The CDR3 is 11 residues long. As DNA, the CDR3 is TGTGCCAGCACCCCCAGTGAGACCCAGTACTTC. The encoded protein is CASTPSETQYF.

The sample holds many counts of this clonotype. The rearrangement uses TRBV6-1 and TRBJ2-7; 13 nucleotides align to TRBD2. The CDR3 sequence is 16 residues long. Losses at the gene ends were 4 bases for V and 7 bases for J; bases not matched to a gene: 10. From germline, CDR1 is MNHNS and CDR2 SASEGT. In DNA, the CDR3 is TGTGCCAGCAGTGGAGGGGGGACTAGCGGGACAGGGGAGCAGTACTTC. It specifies CASSGGGTSGTGEQYF.

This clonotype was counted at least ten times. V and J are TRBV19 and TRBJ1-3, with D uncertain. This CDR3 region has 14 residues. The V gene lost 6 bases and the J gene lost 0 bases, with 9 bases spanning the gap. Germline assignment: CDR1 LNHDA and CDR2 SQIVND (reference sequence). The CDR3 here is CASRKVNSGNTIYF. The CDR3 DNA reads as TGTGCCAGTAGGAAGGTCAACTCTGGAAACACCATATATTTT.

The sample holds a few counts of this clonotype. For the CDR3, the DNA is TGTGCCAGCAGCCCGGGACAGGGATTTTCACCCCTCCACTTT. It encodes CASSPGQGFSPLHF. The chain couples TRBV13 to TRBJ1-6, with TRBD1 matching over 9 bases. The CDR3 loop spans 14 amino acids. Germline values: CDR1 PRHDT, CDR2 FYEKMQ (reference sequence). The trim removed 5 bases at V and 9 bases at J, leaving 5 bases unmatched.

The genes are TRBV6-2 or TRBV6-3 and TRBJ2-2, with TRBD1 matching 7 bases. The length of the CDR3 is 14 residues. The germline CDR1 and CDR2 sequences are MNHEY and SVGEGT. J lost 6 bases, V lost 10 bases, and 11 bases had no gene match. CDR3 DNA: TGTGCCACAAGTCCGGGACAGCGGCCCGGGGAGCTGTTTTTT. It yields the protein CATSPGQRPGELFF.